A selection of T cell receptor beta chains follows, all from one sample in a study of immune evolution from preneoplasia to lung adenocarcinoma. The repertoire was sequenced with immunoSEQ multiplex PCR; TCRdb's copy has only in-frame clones and lacks some. Of 8,500 to 14,000 clones in the sample, around 78% were seen once. Specimen: FFPE minimally invasive lung adenocarcinoma tissue. The receptor set was obtained from a person between 60 and 79 years old with lung adenocarcinoma. The CDR3 runs from the conserved cysteine through the conserved F or W. The D gene is left open where the match is weak. Rows give clone size only sometimes, using once, few, many, or a class for an expanded clone.

D | length | J | V | size | CDR3 | DNA
TRBD2 | 12 | TRBJ2-7 | TRBV30 | few | CAGYSGSYEQYF | TGTGCCGGTTATAGCGGGAGCTACGAGCAGTACTTC
- | 12 | TRBJ1-2 | TRBV28 | - | CASSFGLYGYTF | TGTGCCAGCAGTTTTGGGCTATATGGCTACACCTTC
- | 12 | TRBJ2-7 | TRBV7-9 | once | CASSPRSYEQYF | TGTGCCAGCAGCCCGCGCTCCTACGAGCAGTACTTC
- | 14 | TRBJ1-2 | TRBV7-9 | - | CASSLSTFNYGYTF | TGTGCCAGCAGCTTATCTACCTTCAACTATGGCTACACCTTC
- | 13 | TRBJ1-5 | TRBV28 | - | CASRWTAGQPQHF | TGTGCCAGCAGGTGGACAGCGGGTCAGCCCCAGCATTTT
- | 15 | TRBJ1-5 | TRBV18 | few | CASSPEGVPNQPQHF | TGTGCCAGCTCACCAGAGGGGGTACCAAATCAGCCCCAGCATTTT
- | 15 | TRBJ2-3 | TRBV11-3 | - | CASSVQGSSADTQYF | TGTGCCAGCAGCGTTCAGGGGAGTAGCGCAGATACGCAGTATTTT
TRBD1 | 15 | TRBJ2-1 | TRBV29-1 | - | CSAPGQGMGYNEQFF | TGCAGCGCCCCGGGACAGGGGATGGGGTACAATGAGCAGTTCTTC
- | 18 | TRBJ2-7 | TRBV21-1 | - | CASRAFGETGNRSYEQYF | TGTGCCAGCAGAGCCTTTGGGGAAACAGGGAATAGGTCCTACGAGCAGTACTTC
- | 16 | TRBJ1-3 | TRBV5-4 | - | CASSHPRAGAGNTIYF | TGTGCCAGCAGCCATCCTAGGGCGGGGGCTGGAAACACCATATATTTT
- | 13 | TRBJ2-5 | TRBV29-1 | - | CSVGKGTQETQYF | TGCAGCGTTGGTAAGGGGACCCAAGAGACCCAGTACTTC